This TCR beta chain was sequenced during a study of blood T cell repertoires in COVID-19. Germline values: CDR1 SGHTA, CDR2 FQGNSA. With 1 base clipped from V and 6 bases from J, the junction kept 10 bases outside the gene matches. The CDR3 runs to 19 residues. Profiled with immunoSEQ multiplex PCR; TCRdb holds only in-frame clones, not every one. The table has about 170,000 clones, around 80% seen once. This clone was observed once. The sequence was collected from a woman in her seventies who had recovered from COVID-19. Sequencing input: peripheral blood. V gene TRBV7-2 combines with J gene TRBJ2-3, with 16 bases that match TRBD2. The chain's CDR3 is CASSLGGLAGGSRSDTQYF. CDR3 DNA sequence: TGTGCCAGCAGCTTAGGGGGACTAGCGGGAGGGTCCCGCTCGGATACGCAGTATTTT.